This is a list of T cell receptor beta chains from one sample in a study of human T cells and chemical hapten exposure. TCRdb reanalysed the RACE reads using MiXCR and keeps one entry per CDR3 protein. Among about 54,000 distinct CDR3 sequences listed, about 10% were seen once. Sequenced material: whole blood, taken in connection with sensitization to the hapten diphenylcyclopropenone (DPC). These receptors originate from a woman aged 45-65 years with alopecia areata. Some clones in this sample may be carry-over from other donors' samples. Each CDR3 is given with its conserved first and last residue. D genes are given only for firm matches.

V,D,CDR3
TRBV6-5,TRBD1,CASSRGQGVLKNIQYF
TRBV9,NA,CASNRQHYGYTF
TRBV6-2/TRBV6-3,TRBD2,CASSQTSGRASYNEQFF
TRBV7-2,NA,CASSKRGVGSTDTQYF
TRBV28,NA,CASSGVLANYGYTF
TRBV6-6,TRBD2,CATLPAGGSTDTQYF
TRBV2,TRBD1,CASTGDRVQETQYF
TRBV11-1,TRBD1,CASSFLGQGSPSEQYF
TRBV12-3/TRBV12-4,NA,CASSLAGGGLAKNIQYF
TRBV11-2,NA,CASSLVLNYEQYF
TRBV20-1,NA,CSARTGITGGTPQYF
TRBV6-6,NA,CASSYSRNTEAFF
TRBV28,NA,CASSLMGGTNQPQHF
TRBV12-3/TRBV12-4,NA,CASSHRVGAKNIQYF
TRBV20-1,TRBD2,CSARDRREFFEQYF
TRBV5-1,NA,CASSPGLLGNEQFF
TRBV3-1,TRBD2,CASSPGGTSGVYEQYF
TRBV19,TRBD1,CASSRGQGTEQYF
TRBV10-1,NA,CASSEWERALAFF
TRBV2,NA,CAIRLGSTDTQYF
TRBV7-9,TRBD1,CASRTGGNEKLFF
TRBV6-6,NA,CASSSGRQPQHF
TRBV7-8,NA,CASSPIVGKNIQYF